A single sample gave rise to the 18 T cell receptor beta chains below, sequenced in a study of blood T cells in healthy people across ages. The second PCR ran roughly 6 to 12 cycles with a sample-barcoded 5' primer and J-beta primers. A single record per CDR3 protein comes from TCRdb applying MiXCR to the 5' RACE reads. The sample holds 600,000 to 850,000 distinct CDR3 sequences, approximately 25% seen once. Separately, the same data were catalogued under a study of T cells of mothers and their children.

Sequencing was carried out using blood. These receptor sequences come from a boy younger than 18 in good health.

This chain joins TRBV20-1 and TRBJ1-5; possible D gene TRBD1, 6 bases. Looked up from germline, CDR1 is DFQATT and CDR2 is SNEGSKA (reference sequence). V lost 6 bases to trimming and J lost 4 bases, with 19 bases between them. The CDR3 consists of 15 residues. CDR3 region: CSAEGVGGRNQPQHF. CDR3 coding DNA: TGCAGTGCGGAGGGGGTGGGGGGAAGGAATCAGCCCCAGCATTTT.

The V call is TRBV20-1, the J call TRBJ2-5, with D perhaps TRBD2 (6 bases). V shed 6 bases and J shed 5 bases, with 13 bases lying between them. Germline lookup yields CDR1 DFQATT and CDR2 SNEGSKA (reference sequence). The CDR3 totals 12 residues. The CDR3 nucleotides are TGCAGTGCCTCGGGAGAGGTTGAGACCCAGTACTTC. This sequence encodes CSASGEVETQYF.

The chain joins TRBV4-2 to TRBJ1-1, with D possibly matching TRBD1 (6 bases). The CDR3 consists of 14 residues. Trimming shortened V by 2 bases and J by 2 bases, and 9 bases separated the two germline ends. The germline gives CDR1 LGHNA, CDR2 YNFKEQ. The CDR3, as DNA: TGTGCCAGCAGCCAAAGGGGGACAAACACTGAAGCTTTCTTT. Its translation: CASSQRGTNTEAFF.

This clonotype was seen a few times. This chain uses TRBV7-6 with TRBJ2-5; D perhaps matches TRBD1 (6 bases). The J call could be wrong; TRBJ2-7 is a better fit for the DNA end. Germline V gene lookup returns CDR1 SGHVS and CDR2 FNYEAQ. The CDR3 consists of 17 residues. CDR3 in amino acids: CASSLALGDTISYEQYF. The CDR3 bases are TGTGCCAGCAGCTTAGCGCTGGGGGACACCATCTCCTACGAGCAGTACTTC.

In its sample, this clonotype was seen a few times. The CDR3 sequence is CASSQFTSGEYNEQFF. As DNA, the CDR3 is TGTGCCAGCAGCCAATTCACTAGCGGGGAGTACAATGAGCAGTTCTTC. V and J are TRBV3-1 and TRBJ2-1; 10 bases agree with TRBD2. The germline V gene encodes CDR1 LGHDT and CDR2 YNNKEL (reference sequence). V lost 2 bases, J lost 4 bases, and 5 bases stayed unmatched. The CDR3 spans 16 residues.

The gene calls are TRBV3-1 and TRBJ2-7; TRBD2 matches 11 bases. Losses at the gene ends were 6 bases for V and 1 base for J; bases not matched to a gene: 5. The length of the CDR3 is 15 residues. Germline V gene lookup returns CDR1 LGHDT and CDR2 YNNKEL (reference sequence). The DNA for the CDR3 is TGTGCCAGCAGTCGTAGCGGGAGGGGATCCTACGAGCAGTACTTC. Translating it yields CASSRSGRGSYEQYF.

V and J are TRBV7-3 and TRBJ2-2, with TRBD2 matching 14 bases. The J segment lost 5 bases and the V segment lost 5 bases, leaving 7 bases of the junction unmatched. The CDR3 has 17 residues. In germline, CDR1 is SGHTA, CDR2 FQGTGA. The CDR3 loop is CASSPGLAGVGTGELFF. CDR3 nucleotide sequence: TGTGCCAGCAGCCCGGGACTAGCGGGAGTCGGTACCGGGGAGCTGTTTTTT.

The rearrangement links TRBV5-1 to TRBJ1-2; 7 bases line up with TRBD1. The CDR3 runs to 14 residues. After removal of 4 bases from V and 4 bases from J, the junction contained 7 bases not matched to a gene. Germline V CDR1 and CDR2: SGHRS, YFSETQ. The CDR3 is CASSKIRDSYGYTF. The CDR3 DNA reads as TGCGCCAGCAGCAAGATCCGGGACAGCTATGGCTACACCTTC.

A few counts support this clonotype. This sequence joins TRBV4-1 and TRBJ2-7, with TRBD1 matching over 10 bases. Germline values: CDR1 MGHRA, CDR2 YSYEKL. This CDR3 has 14 residues. Trimming cost V 1 base and J 5 bases; bases outside gene matches: 2. The CDR3 bases are TGCGCCAGCAGCCAAGGACAGGGGGCTCACGAGCAGTACTTC. Protein product: CASSQGQGAHEQYF.

This clonotype was counted between two and nine times. The V gene is TRBV20-1, the J gene TRBJ2-7, with 9 bases fitting TRBD1. The CDR3 loop spans 18 amino acids. With V trimmed by 2 bases and J by 3 bases, 17 bases remained unmatched. Germline V CDR1 and CDR2: DFQATT, SNEGSKA (reference sequence). The CDR3 DNA is TGCAGTGCTAGACCTTTAACCGGGACAGGGTCCGTGCTCTACGAGCAGTACTTC. It encodes CSARPLTGTGSVLYEQYF.

This clonotype was detected a few times. The rearrangement joins TRBV9 to TRBJ1-1; 10 bases align to TRBD1. The CDR3 is 16 residues long. Unmatched junction bases numbered 10, after V lost 2 bases and J lost 6 bases. In germline, CDR1 is SGDLS, CDR2 YYNGEE. The CDR3 DNA sequence: TGTGCCAGCAGCGTGTCCTCAGGGACAGGGGCGGCTGAAGCTTTCTTT. Protein sequence: CASSVSSGTGAAEAFF. The entire variable domain, with the rest obtained from reference TRBV9 and TRBJ1-1, is as follows: DSGVTQTPKHLITATGQRVTLRCSPRSGDLSVYWYQQSLDQGLQFLIQYYNGEERAKGNILERFSAQQFPDLHSELNLSSLELGDSALYFCASSVSSGTGAAEAFFGQGTRLTVV.

CDR3 loop: CATLRDGNTGELFF. CDR3 DNA: TGCGCCACCCTCAGGGACGGCAACACCGGGGAGCTGTTTTTT. This chain joins TRBV5-1 and TRBJ2-2; D assignment may be TRBD1 or TRBD2 (5 bases each). Trimming took off 9 bases at V and 2 bases at J, with 14 bases between the two ends. This CDR3 has 14 residues. The germline gives CDR1 SGHRS, CDR2 YFSETQ.

This chain joins TRBV5-4 and TRBJ2-7, with D perhaps matching TRBD2 (6 bases). Germline CDR1 is SGHNT and CDR2 is YYREEE (reference sequence). The CDR3 sequence is 14 residues long. V was clipped by 3 bases and J by 8 bases, with 18 bases between them. The CDR3 spells CASSSGTQGMKQYF. The CDR3 nucleotides are TGTGCCAGCAGCTCCGGGACTCAAGGTATGAAGCAGTACTTC.

This clonotype has only a few counts. The CDR3 end shows no conserved phenylalanine or tryptophan, and so a read error is likely. This chain connects TRBV27 to TRBJ2-5; 12 bases align to TRBD2. The DNA end is more similar to TRBJ2-7, so the J call may be wrong. The CDR3 is 16 amino acids. CDR1 MNHEY and CDR2 SMNVEV come from the germline V gene (reference sequence). CDR3 loop: CASSRTSGIGGYEQYL. The CDR3 region has the DNA TGTGCCAGCAGTAGGACTAGCGGGATAGGCGGTTACGAGCAGTACCTC.

A few counts support this clonotype. The chain carries TRBV10-3 and TRBJ1-5; 7 bases match TRBD1. With V trimmed by 6 bases and J by 4 bases, 6 bases remained unmatched. The V gene's germline CDR1 is ENHRY and CDR2 SYGVKD. The CDR3 has 14 amino acids. CDR3 DNA sequence: TGTGCCATCAGGGCCGGGACAGATAATCAGCCCCAGCATTTT. Protein sequence: CAIRAGTDNQPQHF.

As for this clonotype: Just one base apart from a much larger clone, this may be a read error. This chain connects TRBV14 to TRBJ2-5; D is unclear. With the DNA end fitting TRBJ2-7 better, the J assignment may be wrong. The CDR3 covers 13 residues. In germline, CDR1 is SGHDN, CDR2 FVKESK. The CDR3 bases are TGTACCAGCAGCCAAGATATCTACTACGAGCAGTACTTC. This translates into CTSSQDIYYEQYF.

Only a few counts were recorded for this clonotype. This chain uses TRBV4-2 with TRBJ1-4, with 7 bases lining up with TRBD1. The V segment lost 6 bases and the J segment 5 bases; nucleotides outside the gene matches: 9. The CDR3 loop spans 15 amino acids. Looked up from germline, CDR1 is LGHNA and CDR2 is YNFKEQ. The CDR3 loop reads CASRVPGQSNEKLFF. The CDR3 DNA reads TGTGCCAGCAGGGTCCCGGGACAGAGCAATGAAAAACTGTTTTTT.

This clonotype was observed a few times. The rearrangement uses TRBV29-1 and TRBJ2-1; no clear D. The germline V gene has CDR1 SQVTM and CDR2 ANQGSEA. The CDR3 length is 12 residues. The V end was cut by 3 bases, the J end by 8 bases, with 11 bases between. The CDR3 nucleotides read TGCAGCGTTGATAAACTCTCCCATGAGCAGTTCTTC. Its translation: CSVDKLSHEQFF.